The 12 T cell receptor beta chains in this list originate from one sample, sequenced in a study of OX40 agonist ivuxolimab in advanced cancers. Clones were sequenced by immunoSEQ multiplex PCR, and TCRdb holds only the in-frame ones, with some missing. This table holds fewer than 75,000 clones, around 90% found once. This specimen was CD4+ or CD8+ T cells sorted from blood, taken in a trial of the OX40 agonist ivuxolimab. These receptors were taken from an adult with an advanced solid tumor such as melanoma, head and neck, liver or kidney cancer.

This chain connects TRBV12-5 to TRBJ2-2; no definite D call. There are 13 residues in the CDR3. The V end was cut by 0 bases, the J end by 7 bases, with 6 bases between. Germline CDR1 is LGHNT and CDR2 is FRNRAP. CDR3 DNA sequence: TGTGCTAGTGGTTTGGTACTTGGCGGGGAGCTGTTTTTT. Its translation: CASGLVLGGELFF.

The V and J genes are TRBV5-4 and TRBJ2-5; D is perhaps TRBD1 or TRBD2 (6 bases each). The CDR3 has 13 residues. V lost 1 base to trimming and J lost 5 bases, with 9 bases between them. Germline CDR1 SGHNT, CDR2 YYREEE (reference sequence). CDR3: CASSLTGRETQYF. The CDR3 DNA reads TGTGCCAGCAGCTTGACAGGGAGGGAGACCCAGTACTTC.

The chain combines TRBV14 with TRBJ1-1; 8 nucleotides align to TRBD1. The V segment lost 2 bases and the J segment 0 bases; nucleotides outside the gene matches: 5. The germline V gene has CDR1 SGHDN and CDR2 FVKESK. The CDR3 extends over 16 amino acids. CDR3 in amino acids: CASSQSTGGVNTEAFF. The CDR3 DNA is TGTGCCAGCAGCCAATCTACAGGGGGAGTGAACACTGAAGCTTTCTTT.

V and J are TRBV2 and TRBJ2-2; D gene uncertain. The CDR3 length is 13 residues. Trimming pared 6 bases from V and 4 bases from J, leaving 9 bases between. Germline V lookup: CDR1 SNHLY, CDR2 FYNNEI. This CDR3 reads CASSRRFTGELFF. CDR3 bases: TGTGCCAGCAGCCGTCGCTTCACCGGGGAGCTGTTTTTT.

This chain connects TRBV11-3 to TRBJ2-3; D remains unclear. The germline V gene encodes CDR1 SGHNT and CDR2 YENEEA. V was trimmed by 0 bases and J by 4 bases, leaving 11 bases between them. This CDR3 spans 15 amino acids. The CDR3 nucleotides read TGTGCCAGCAGCTTAGAAAACGGGCTATCAGATACGCAGTATTTT. Its protein is CASSLENGLSDTQYF. Full variable domain (outside the CDR3, taken from reference TRBV11-3 and TRBJ2-3): EAGVVQSPRYKIIEKKQPVAFWCNPISGHNTLYWYLQNLGQGPELLIRYENEEAVDDSQLPKDRFSAERLKGVDSTLKIQPAELGDSAVYLCASSLENGLSDTQYFGPGTRLTVL.

This clone was detected only once. The rearrangement joins TRBV19 to TRBJ2-1, with 15 nucleotides matching TRBD2. V lost 7 bases and J lost 4; bases outside the gene matches: 5. The length of the CDR3 is 16 residues. The V gene's germline CDR1 is LNHDA and CDR2 SQIVND (reference sequence). The CDR3 reads CASTVGLAGGYNEQFF. The CDR3 region has the DNA TGTGCCAGTACCGTCGGACTAGCGGGAGGGTACAATGAGCAGTTCTTC.

This sequence joins TRBV30 and TRBJ2-1, with TRBD2 identical over 9 bases. This CDR3 spans 15 amino acids. J gave up 10 bases and V 2 bases, and 12 bases lay outside the gene matches. Germline CDR1 is GTSNPN and CDR2 is SVGIG (reference sequence). This chain's CDR3 is CAWSLKGSGSGEQFF. Here the CDR3 DNA reads TGTGCCTGGAGTCTAAAGGGTAGCGGGAGTGGCGAGCAGTTCTTC.

This chain joins TRBV19 and TRBJ1-5, with 7 bases matching TRBD1. V lost 7 bases to trimming and J lost 3 bases; unmatched junction nucleotides: 6. Looked up from germline, CDR1 is LNHDA and CDR2 is SQIVND (reference sequence). The CDR3 runs 14 residues. The CDR3 region has the DNA TGTGCCAGTACGGAAGACAGGGCCAATCAGCCCCAGCATTTT. This gives the protein CASTEDRANQPQHF. The complete variable domain, with remaining parts taken from reference TRBV19 and TRBJ1-5, reads DGGITQSPKYLFRKEGQNVTLSCEQNLNHDAMYWYRQDPGQGLRLIYYSQIVNDFQKGDIAEGYSVSREKKESFPLTVTSAQKNPTAFYLCASTEDRANQPQHFGDGTRLSIL.

This sequence joins TRBV6-6 and TRBJ2-3, with a weak D call TRBD2 (5 bases). V gave up 4 bases and J gave up 0 bases, with 5 bases separating them. The germline gives CDR1 MNHNY, CDR2 SVGAGI (reference sequence). The CDR3 runs 13 residues. CDR3 sequence (DNA): TGTGCCAGCAGTTCGGGGAGCACAGATACGCAGTATTTT. Protein product: CASSSGSTDTQYF.

The genes are TRBV7-9 and TRBJ2-5; D is possibly TRBD2 (7 bases). Germline V gives CDR1 SEHNR, CDR2 FQNEAQ (reference sequence). With 4 bases removed from V and 4 bases from J, the gap between germline ends came to 13 bases. The CDR3 is 14 residues long. The CDR3 bases are TGTGCCAGCAGCTCTACAGGGAGGGGAGAGACCCAGTACTTC. Protein product: CASSSTGRGETQYF.

The genes are TRBV21-1 and TRBJ2-7; the listed D gene, TRBD2, was not tested against the DNA. TRBV21-1 is assigned pseudogene status. The CDR3 totals 13 residues. The CDR3 spells CASGSGKFYEQYF. Here the CDR3 DNA reads TGTGCCAGCGGAAGCGGGAAGTTCTACGAGCAGTACTTC.

The chain recombines TRBV10-3 with TRBJ2-2; 9 bases match TRBD1. CDR3 length equals 15 residues. CDR1 ENHRY and CDR2 SYGVKD come from the germline V gene. The V and J ends lost 5 bases and 0 bases, in that order; junction bases with no gene match: 1. CDR3 sequence reads: CAISTGGANTGELFF. The CDR3 DNA reads as TGTGCCATCAGTACAGGGGGCGCGAACACCGGGGAGCTGTTTTTT.